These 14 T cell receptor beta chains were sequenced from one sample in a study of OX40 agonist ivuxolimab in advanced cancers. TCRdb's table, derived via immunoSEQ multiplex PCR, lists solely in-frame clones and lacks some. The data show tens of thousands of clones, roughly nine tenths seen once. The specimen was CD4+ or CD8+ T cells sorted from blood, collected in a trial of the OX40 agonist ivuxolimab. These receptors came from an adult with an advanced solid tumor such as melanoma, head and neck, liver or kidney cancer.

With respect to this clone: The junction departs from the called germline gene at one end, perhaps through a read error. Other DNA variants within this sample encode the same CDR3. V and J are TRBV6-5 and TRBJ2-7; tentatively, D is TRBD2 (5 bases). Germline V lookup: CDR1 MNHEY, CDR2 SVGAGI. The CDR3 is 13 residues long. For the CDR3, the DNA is TGTGCCAGCTGGCCACTCGAGGGCTACGAGCAGTATTTC. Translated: CASWPLEGYEQYF.

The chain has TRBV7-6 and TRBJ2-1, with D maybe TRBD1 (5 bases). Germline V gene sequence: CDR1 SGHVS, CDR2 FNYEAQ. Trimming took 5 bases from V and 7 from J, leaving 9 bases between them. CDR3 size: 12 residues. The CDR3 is CASSTQANEQFF. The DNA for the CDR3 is TGTGCCAGCAGCACACAGGCGAATGAGCAGTTCTTC.

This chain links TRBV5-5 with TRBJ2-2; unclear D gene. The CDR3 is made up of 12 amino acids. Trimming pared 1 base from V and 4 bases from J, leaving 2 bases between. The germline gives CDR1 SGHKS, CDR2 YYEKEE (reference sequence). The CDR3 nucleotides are TGTGCCAGCAGCTTGAGCACCGGGGAGCTGTTTTTT. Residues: CASSLSTGELFF.

The CDR3 DNA follows: TGCGCCAGCAGCCAAGATACAGGGAATGGAAACACCATATATTTT. Translating gives CASSQDTGNGNTIYF. J is TRBJ1-3 and V is TRBV4-3; D possibly corresponds to TRBD1 (6 bases). From germline, CDR1 is LGHNA and CDR2 YSLEER. The CDR3 runs 15 residues. Trimming removed 0 bases at V and 3 bases at J, with 9 bases between.

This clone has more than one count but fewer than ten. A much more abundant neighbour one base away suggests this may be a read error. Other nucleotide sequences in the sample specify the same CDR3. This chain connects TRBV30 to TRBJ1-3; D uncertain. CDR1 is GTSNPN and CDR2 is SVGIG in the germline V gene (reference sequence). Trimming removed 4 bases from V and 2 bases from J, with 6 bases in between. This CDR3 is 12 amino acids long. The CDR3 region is CAWKKAGNTIYF. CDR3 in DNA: TGTGCCTGGAAGAAGGCTGGAAACACCATATATTTT.

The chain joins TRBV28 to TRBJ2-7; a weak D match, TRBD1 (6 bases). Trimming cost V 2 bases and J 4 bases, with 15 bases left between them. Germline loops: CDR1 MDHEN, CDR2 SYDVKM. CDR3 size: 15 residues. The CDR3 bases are TGTGCCAGCAGTTTAATTTTTGGACAGAAATACGAGCAGTACTTC. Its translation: CASSLIFGQKYEQYF.

This CDR3 is CASSGRDSVGEQYF. The CDR3 nucleotides read TGTGCCAGCAGTGGACGGGACTCCGTCGGGGAGCAGTACTTC. The rearrangement uses TRBV28 and TRBJ2-7; D may be TRBD2 (6 bases). The CDR3 length is 14 residues. The V gene lost 5 bases and the J gene lost 7 bases, with 18 bases spanning the gap. The V gene's germline CDR1 is MDHEN and CDR2 SYDVKM.

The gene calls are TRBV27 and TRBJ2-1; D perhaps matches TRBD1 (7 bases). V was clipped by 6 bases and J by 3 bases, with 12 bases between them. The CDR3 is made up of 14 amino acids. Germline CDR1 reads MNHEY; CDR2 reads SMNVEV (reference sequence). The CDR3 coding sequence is TGTGCCAGCAGGGAGGGGACAGTCTACAATGAGCAGTTCTTC. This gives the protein CASREGTVYNEQFF.

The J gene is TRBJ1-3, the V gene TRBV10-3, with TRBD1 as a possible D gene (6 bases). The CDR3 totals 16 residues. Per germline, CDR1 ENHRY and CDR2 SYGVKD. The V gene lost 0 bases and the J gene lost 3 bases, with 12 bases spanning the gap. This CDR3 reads CAISESSRGGGNTIYF. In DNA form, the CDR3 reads TGTGCCATCAGTGAGTCAAGCAGGGGCGGTGGAAACACCATATATTTT.

CDR3 coding DNA: TGTGCCAGCAGTCCCCGGTACAGGGACCAAGAGACCCAGTACTTC. The encoded protein is CASSPRYRDQETQYF. V gene TRBV27 combines with J gene TRBJ2-5; D might be TRBD1 (6 bases). With 5 bases removed from V and 0 bases from J, the gap between germline ends came to 13 bases. Germline V CDR1 and CDR2: MNHEY, SMNVEV (reference sequence). This CDR3 is built from 15 residues.

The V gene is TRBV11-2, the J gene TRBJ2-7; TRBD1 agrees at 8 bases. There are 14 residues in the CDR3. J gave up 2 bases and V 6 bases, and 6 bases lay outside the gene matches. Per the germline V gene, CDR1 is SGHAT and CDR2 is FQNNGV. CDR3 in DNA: TGTGCCAGCAGTTACGACAGGGGCCCCTACGAGCAGTACTTC. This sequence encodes CASSYDRGPYEQYF.

The CDR3 region has the DNA TGTGCCAGCAGCTTAGCAGGGTTCCCCGGGGAGCTGTTTTTT. Translating it yields CASSLAGFPGELFF. The rearrangement joins TRBV11-2 to TRBJ2-2, with a possible D match to TRBD1 (5 bases). Per germline, CDR1 SGHAT and CDR2 FQNNGV. This CDR3 has 14 amino acids. V gave up 1 base and J gave up 6 bases, with 9 bases separating them.

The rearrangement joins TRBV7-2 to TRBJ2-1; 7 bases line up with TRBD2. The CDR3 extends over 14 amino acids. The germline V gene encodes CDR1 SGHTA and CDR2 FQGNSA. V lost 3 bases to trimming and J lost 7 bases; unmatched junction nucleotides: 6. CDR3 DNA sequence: TGTGCCAGCAGCTTGGCGACTAGCCGGAATGAGCAGTTCTTC. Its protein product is CASSLATSRNEQFF.

CDR3 residues: CASSLYNEQFF. The CDR3 DNA sequence: TGTGCCAGCAGTTTATACAATGAGCAGTTCTTC. The chain links TRBV27 to TRBJ2-1; no clear D. This CDR3 is built from 11 residues. CDR1 is MNHEY, CDR2 SMNVEV, per germline (reference sequence). V lost 1 base, J lost 5 bases, and 0 bases lay in between.